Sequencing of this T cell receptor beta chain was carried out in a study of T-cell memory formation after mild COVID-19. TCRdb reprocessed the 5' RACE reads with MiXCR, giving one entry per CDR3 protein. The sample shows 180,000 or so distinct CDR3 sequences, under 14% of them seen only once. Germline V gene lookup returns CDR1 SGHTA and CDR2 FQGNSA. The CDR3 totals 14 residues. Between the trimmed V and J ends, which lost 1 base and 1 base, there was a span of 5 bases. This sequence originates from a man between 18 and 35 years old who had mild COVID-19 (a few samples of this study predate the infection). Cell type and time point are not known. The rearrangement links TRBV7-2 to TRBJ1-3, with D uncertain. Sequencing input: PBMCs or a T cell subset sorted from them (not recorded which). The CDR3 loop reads CASSLDYSGNTIYF. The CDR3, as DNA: TGTGCCAGCAGCTTAGACTATTCTGGAAACACCATATATTTT.